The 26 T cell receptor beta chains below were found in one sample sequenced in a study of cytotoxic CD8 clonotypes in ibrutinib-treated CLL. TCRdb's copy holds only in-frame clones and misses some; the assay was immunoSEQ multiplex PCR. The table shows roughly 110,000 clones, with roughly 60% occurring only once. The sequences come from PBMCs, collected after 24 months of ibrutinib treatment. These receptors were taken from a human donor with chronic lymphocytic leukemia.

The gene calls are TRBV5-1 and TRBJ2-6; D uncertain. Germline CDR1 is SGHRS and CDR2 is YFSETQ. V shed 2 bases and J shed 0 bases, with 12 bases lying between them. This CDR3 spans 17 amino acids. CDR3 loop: CASSFALKSSGANVLTF. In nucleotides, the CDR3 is TGCGCCAGCAGCTTCGCCCTAAAGAGCTCTGGGGCCAACGTCCTGACTTTC.

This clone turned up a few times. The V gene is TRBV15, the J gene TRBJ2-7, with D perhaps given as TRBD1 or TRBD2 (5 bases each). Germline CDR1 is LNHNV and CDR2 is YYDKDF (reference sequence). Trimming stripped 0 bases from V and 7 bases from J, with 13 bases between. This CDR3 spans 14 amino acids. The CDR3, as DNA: TGTGCCACCAGCAGAGACAGAGGGGTCCGGGAGCAGTACTTC. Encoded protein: CATSRDRGVREQYF.

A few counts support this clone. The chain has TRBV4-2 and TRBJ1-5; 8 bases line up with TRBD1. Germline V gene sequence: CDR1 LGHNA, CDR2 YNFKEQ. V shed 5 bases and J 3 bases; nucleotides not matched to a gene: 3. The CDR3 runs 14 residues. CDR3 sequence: CASSLGQANQPQHF. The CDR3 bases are TGTGCCAGCAGCTTGGGACAGGCCAATCAGCCCCAGCATTTT.

DNA of the CDR3: TGTGCCACCAGCAAAGGTGTCCGAGACACAATGAACACTGAAGCTTTCTTT. As protein: CATSKGVRDTMNTEAFF. This rearrangement joins TRBV15 to TRBJ1-1; the D is unclear. The germline V gene has CDR1 LNHNV and CDR2 YYDKDF (reference sequence). V lost 4 bases and J 0 bases, leaving 18 bases between the germline ends. The CDR3 contains 17 residues.

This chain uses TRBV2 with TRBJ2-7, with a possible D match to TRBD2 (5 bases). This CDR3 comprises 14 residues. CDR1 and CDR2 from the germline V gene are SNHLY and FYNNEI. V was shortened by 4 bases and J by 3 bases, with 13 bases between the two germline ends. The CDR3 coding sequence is TGTGCCAGCAGTGCGAGGGAATTGAGCTACGAGCAGTACTTC. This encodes CASSARELSYEQYF.

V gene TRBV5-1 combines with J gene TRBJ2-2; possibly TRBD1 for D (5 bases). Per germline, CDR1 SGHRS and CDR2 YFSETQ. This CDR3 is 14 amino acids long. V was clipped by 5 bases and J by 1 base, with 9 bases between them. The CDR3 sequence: CASRVGQNTGELFF. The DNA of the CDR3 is TGCGCCAGCAGAGTCGGACAGAACACCGGGGAGCTGTTTTTT.

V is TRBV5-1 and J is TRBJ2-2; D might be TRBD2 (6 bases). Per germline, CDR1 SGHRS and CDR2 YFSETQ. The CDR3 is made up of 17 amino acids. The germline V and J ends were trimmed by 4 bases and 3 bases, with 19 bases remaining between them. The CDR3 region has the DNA TGCGCCAGCAGCCTCGCGGGGTCCTACGGGGACACCGGGGAGCTGTTTTTT. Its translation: CASSLAGSYGDTGELFF. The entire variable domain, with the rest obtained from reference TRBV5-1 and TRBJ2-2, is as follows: KAGVTQTPRYLIKTRGQQVTLSCSPISGHRSVSWYQQTPGQGLQFLFEYFSETQRNKGNFPGRFSGRQFSNSRSEMNVSTLELGDSALYLCASSLAGSYGDTGELFFGEGSRLTVL.

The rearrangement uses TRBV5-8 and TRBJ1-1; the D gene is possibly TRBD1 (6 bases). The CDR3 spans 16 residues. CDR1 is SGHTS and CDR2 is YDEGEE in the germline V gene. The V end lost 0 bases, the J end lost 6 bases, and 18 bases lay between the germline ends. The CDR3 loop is CASSLELGAKLAEAFF. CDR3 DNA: TGTGCCAGCAGCTTGGAGCTGGGGGCGAAATTAGCTGAAGCTTTCTTT. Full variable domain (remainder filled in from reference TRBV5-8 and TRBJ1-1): EAGVTQSPTHLIKTRGQQATLRCSPISGHTSVYWYQQALGLGLQFLLWYDEGEERNRGNFPPRFSGRQFPNYSSELNVNALELEDSALYLCASSLELGAKLAEAFFGQGTRLTVV.

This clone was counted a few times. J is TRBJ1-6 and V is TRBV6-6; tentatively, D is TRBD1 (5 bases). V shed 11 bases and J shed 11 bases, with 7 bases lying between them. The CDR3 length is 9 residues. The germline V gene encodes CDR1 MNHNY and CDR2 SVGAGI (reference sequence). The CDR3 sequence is CAGGAPLHF. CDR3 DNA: TGTGCCGGGGGGGCACCCCTCCACTTT.

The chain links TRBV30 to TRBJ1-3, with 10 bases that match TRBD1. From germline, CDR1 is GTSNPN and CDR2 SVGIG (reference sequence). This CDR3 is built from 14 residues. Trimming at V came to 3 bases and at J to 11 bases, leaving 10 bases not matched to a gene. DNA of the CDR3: TGTGCCTGGAGCGACGGGGACAGGGGACCCGCCATATATTTT. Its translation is CAWSDGDRGPAIYF.

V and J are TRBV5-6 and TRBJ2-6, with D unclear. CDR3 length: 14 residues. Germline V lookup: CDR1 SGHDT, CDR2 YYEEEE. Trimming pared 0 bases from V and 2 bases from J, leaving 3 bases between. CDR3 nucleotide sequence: TGTGCCAGCAGCTTGGGGGCTGGGGCCAACGTCCTGACTTTC. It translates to CASSLGAGANVLTF. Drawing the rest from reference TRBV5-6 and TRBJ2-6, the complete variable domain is DAGVTQSPTHLIKTRGQQVTLRCSPKSGHDTVSWYQQALGQGPQFIFQYYEEEERQRGNFPDRFSGHQFPNYSSELNVNALLLGDSALYLCASSLGAGANVLTFGAGSRLTVL.

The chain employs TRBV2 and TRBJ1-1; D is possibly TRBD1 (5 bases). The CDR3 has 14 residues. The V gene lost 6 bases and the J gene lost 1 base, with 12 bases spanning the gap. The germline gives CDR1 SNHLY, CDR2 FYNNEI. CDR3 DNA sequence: TGTGCCAGCAGATACCGGGACGGGAACACTGAAGCTTTCTTT. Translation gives CASRYRDGNTEAFF.

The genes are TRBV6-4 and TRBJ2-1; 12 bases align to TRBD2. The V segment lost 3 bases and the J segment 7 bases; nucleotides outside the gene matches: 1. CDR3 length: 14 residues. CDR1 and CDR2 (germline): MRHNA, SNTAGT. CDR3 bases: TGTGCCAGCAGTGAGCTAGCGGGGGGGAATGAGCAGTTCTTC. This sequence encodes CASSELAGGNEQFF.

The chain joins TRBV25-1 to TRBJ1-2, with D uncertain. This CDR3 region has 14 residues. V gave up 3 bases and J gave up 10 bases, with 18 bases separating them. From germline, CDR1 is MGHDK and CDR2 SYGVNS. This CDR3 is CASSDFPASTDYTF. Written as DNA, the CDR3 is TGTGCCAGCAGTGATTTCCCCGCGTCAACCGACTACACCTTC.

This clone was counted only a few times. CDR3 amino acids: CASRPHTGVSNQPQHF. Written as DNA, the CDR3 is TGTGCCAGCAGGCCTCATACAGGGGTAAGCAATCAGCCCCAGCATTTT. V gene TRBV2 combines with J gene TRBJ1-5, with TRBD1 matching 7 bases. The CDR3 sequence is 16 residues long. The germline gives CDR1 SNHLY, CDR2 FYNNEI. Germline trimming cut 6 bases from V and 1 base from J; bases unmatched to any gene: 9.

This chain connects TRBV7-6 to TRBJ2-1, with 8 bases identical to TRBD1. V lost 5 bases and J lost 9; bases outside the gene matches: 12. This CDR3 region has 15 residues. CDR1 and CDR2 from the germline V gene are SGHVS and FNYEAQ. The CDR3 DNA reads TGTGCCAGCAGCATCCAGACCGGGACAGGCAGTGAGCAGTTCTTC. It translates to CASSIQTGTGSEQFF.

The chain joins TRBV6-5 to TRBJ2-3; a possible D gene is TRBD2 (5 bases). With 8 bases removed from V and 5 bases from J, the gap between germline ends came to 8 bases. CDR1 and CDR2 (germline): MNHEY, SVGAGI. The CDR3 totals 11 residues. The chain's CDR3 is CASGTRDTQYF. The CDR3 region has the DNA TGTGCCAGCGGCACTAGAGATACGCAGTATTTT.

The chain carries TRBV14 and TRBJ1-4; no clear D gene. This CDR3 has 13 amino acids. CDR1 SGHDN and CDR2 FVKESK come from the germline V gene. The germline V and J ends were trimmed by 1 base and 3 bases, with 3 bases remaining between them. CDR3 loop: CASSQGANEKLFF. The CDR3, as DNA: TGTGCCAGCAGCCAAGGGGCTAATGAAAAACTGTTTTTT.

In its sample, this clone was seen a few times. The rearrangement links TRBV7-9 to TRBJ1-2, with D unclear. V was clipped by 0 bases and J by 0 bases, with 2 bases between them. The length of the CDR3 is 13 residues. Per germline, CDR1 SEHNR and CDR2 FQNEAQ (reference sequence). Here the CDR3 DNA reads TGTGCCAGCAGCTTAGCGGCTAACTATGGCTACACCTTC. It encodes CASSLAANYGYTF.

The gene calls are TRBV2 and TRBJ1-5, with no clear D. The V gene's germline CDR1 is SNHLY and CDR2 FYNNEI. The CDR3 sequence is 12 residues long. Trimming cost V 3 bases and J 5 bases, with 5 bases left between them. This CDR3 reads CASSDADQPQHF. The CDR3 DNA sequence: TGTGCCAGCAGTGACGCCGATCAGCCCCAGCATTTT.

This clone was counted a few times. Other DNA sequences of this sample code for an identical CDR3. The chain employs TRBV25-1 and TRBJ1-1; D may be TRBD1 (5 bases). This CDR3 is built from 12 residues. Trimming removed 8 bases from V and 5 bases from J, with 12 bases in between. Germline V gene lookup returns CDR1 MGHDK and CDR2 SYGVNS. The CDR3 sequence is CASVGEGTEAFF. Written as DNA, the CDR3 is TGTGCCAGCGTAGGGGAGGGTACTGAAGCTTTCTTT.

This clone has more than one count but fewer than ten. This CDR3 is CASSLLVGRDNQPQHF. CDR3 in DNA: TGTGCCAGCAGCCTTCTTGTGGGCAGGGACAATCAGCCCCAGCATTTT. The rearrangement uses TRBV28 and TRBJ1-5; a possible D gene is TRBD1 (5 bases). The germline gives CDR1 MDHEN, CDR2 SYDVKM. This CDR3 contains 16 residues. V lost 6 bases, J lost 3 bases, and 18 bases lay in between.

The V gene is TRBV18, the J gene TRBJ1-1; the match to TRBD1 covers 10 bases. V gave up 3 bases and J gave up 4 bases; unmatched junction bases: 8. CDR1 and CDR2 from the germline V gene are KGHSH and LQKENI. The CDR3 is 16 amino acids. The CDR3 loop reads CASSPETGGAGTEAFF. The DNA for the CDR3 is TGTGCCAGCTCACCGGAGACAGGGGGCGCCGGCACTGAAGCTTTCTTT.

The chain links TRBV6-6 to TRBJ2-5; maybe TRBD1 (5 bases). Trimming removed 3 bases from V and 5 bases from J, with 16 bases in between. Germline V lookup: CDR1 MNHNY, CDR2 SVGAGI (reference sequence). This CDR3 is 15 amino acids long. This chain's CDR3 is CASSYGRVSHETQYF. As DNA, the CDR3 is TGTGCCAGCAGTTATGGCAGGGTATCTCACGAGACCCAGTACTTC.

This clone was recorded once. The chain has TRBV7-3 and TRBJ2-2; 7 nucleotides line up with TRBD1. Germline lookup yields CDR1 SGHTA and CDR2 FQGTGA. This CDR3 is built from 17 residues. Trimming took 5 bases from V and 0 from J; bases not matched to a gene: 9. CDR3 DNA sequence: TGTGCCAGCAGCCCAAGAGCCGGGACAGCGAACACCGGGGAGCTGTTTTTT. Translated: CASSPRAGTANTGELFF.

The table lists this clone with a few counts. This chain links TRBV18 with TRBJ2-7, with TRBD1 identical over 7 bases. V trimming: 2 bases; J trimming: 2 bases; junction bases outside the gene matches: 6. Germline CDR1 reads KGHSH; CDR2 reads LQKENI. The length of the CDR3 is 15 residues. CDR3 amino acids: CASSPSWDSTYEQYF. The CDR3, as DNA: TGTGCCAGCTCACCATCCTGGGACAGCACCTACGAGCAGTACTTC. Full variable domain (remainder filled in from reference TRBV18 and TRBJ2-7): NAGVMQNPRHLVRRRGQEARLRCSPMKGHSHVYWYRQLPEEGLKFMVYLQKENIIDESGMPKERFSAEFPKEGPSILRIQQVVRGDSAAYFCASSPSWDSTYEQYFGPGTRLTVT.